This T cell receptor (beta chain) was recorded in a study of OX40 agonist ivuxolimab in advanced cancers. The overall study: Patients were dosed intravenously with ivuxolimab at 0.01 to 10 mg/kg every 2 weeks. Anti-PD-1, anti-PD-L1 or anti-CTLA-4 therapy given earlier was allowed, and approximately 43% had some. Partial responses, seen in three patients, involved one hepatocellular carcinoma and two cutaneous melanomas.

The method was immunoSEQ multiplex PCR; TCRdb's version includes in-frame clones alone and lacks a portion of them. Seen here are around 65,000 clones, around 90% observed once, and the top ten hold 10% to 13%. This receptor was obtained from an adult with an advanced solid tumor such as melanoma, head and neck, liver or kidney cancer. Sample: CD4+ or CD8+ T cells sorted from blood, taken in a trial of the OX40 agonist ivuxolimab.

Here the CDR3 DNA reads TGTGCCAGCAGCGCCTTCACAGATAACTATGGCTACACCTTC. This gives the protein CASSAFTDNYGYTF. The chain is built from TRBV7-2 and TRBJ1-2; no definite D call. The CDR3 runs to 14 residues. The V and J ends lost 5 bases and 1 base respectively, with 11 bases between them. Per germline, CDR1 SGHTA and CDR2 FQGNSA.